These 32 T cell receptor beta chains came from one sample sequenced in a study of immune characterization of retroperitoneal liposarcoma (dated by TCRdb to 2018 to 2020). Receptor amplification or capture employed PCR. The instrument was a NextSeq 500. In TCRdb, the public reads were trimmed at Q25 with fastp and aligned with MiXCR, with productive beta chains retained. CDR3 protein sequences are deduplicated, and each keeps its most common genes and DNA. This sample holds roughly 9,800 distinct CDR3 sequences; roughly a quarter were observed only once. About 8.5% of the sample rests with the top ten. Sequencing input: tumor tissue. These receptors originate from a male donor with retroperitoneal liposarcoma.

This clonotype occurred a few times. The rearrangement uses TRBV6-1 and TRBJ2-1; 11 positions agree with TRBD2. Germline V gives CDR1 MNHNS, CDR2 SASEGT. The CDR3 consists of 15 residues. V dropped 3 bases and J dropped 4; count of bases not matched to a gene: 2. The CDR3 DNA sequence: TGTGCCAGCAGTGAGACTAGCGGGACTTACAATGAGCAGTTCTTC. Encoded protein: CASSETSGTYNEQFF.

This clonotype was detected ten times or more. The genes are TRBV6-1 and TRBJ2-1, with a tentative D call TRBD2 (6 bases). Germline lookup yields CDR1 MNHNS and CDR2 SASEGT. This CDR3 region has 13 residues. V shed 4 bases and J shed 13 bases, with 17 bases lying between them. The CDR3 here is CASSALGGVTQFF. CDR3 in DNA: TGTGCCAGCAGTGCTCTGGGCGGGGTGACCCAGTTCTTC.

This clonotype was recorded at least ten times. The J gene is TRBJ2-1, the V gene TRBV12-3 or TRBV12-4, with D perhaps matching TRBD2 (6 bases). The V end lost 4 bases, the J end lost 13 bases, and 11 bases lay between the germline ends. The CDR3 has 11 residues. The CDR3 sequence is CASSSGLLQFF. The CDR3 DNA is TGTGCCAGCAGTTCGGGACTCCTCCAGTTCTTC.

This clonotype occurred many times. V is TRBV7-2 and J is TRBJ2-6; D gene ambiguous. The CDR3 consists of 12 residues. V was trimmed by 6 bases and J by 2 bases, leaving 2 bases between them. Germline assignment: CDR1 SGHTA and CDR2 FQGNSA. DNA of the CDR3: TGTGCCAGCAGAGCTGGGGCCAACGTCCTGACTTTC. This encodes CASRAGANVLTF.

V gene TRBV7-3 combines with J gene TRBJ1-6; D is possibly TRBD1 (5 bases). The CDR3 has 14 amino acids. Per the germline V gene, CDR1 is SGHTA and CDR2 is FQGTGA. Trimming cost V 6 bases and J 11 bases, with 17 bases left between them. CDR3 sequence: CASRARVGGAPLHF. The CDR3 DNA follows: TGTGCCAGCAGGGCCCGGGTTGGGGGGGCACCCCTCCACTTT. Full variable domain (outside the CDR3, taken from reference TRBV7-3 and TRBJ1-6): GAGVSQTPSNKVTEKGKYVELRCDPISGHTALYWYRQSLGQGPEFLIYFQGTGAADDSGLPNDRFFAVRPEGSVSTLKIQRTERGDSAVYLCASRARVGGAPLHFGNGTRLTVT.

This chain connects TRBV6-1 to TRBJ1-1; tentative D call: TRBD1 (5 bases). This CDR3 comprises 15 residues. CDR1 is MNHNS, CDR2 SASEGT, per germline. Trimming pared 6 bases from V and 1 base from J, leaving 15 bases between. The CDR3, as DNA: TGTGCCAGCAGACTTGGTGGACAACCGAACACTGAAGCTTTCTTT. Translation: CASRLGGQPNTEAFF.

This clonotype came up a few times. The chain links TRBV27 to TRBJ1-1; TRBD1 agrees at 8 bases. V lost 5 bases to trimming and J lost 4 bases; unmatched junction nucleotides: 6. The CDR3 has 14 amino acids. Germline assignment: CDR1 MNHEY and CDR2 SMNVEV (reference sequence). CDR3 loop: CASSGPDRATEAFF. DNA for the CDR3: TGTGCCAGCAGTGGCCCGGACAGGGCCACTGAAGCTTTCTTT.

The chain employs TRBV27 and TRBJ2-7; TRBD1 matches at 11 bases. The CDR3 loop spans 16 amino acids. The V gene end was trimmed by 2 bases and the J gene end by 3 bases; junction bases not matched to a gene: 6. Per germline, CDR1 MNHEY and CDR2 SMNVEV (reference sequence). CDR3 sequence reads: CASSLGTGGGGYEQYF. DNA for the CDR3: TGTGCCAGCAGTTTAGGGACAGGGGGAGGGGGCTACGAGCAGTACTTC.

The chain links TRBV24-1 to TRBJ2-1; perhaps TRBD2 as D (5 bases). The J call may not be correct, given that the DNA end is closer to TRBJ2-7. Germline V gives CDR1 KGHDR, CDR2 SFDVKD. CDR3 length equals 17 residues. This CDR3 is CATSDFRDASHRDEQYF. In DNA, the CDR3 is TGTGCCACCAGTGATTTCCGAGATGCCTCCCATCGGGATGAGCAGTACTTC.

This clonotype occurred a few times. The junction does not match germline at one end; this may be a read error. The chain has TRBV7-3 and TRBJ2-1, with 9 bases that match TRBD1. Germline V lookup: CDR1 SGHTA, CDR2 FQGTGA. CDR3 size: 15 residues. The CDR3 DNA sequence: TGTGCCAACAGCCCCTGGGGGACAGGGTTAAATGAGCAGTTCTTC. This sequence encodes CANSPWGTGLNEQFF.

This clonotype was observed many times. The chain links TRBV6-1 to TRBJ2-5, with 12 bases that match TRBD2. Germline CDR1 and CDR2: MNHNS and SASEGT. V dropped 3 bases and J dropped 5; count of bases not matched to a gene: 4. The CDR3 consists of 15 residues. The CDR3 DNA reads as TGTGCCAGCAGTGACCTAGCGGGGGGGCAGGAGACCCAGTACTTC. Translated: CASSDLAGGQETQYF.

The CDR3 sequence: CASSNTRAEQFF. For the CDR3, the DNA is TGTGCCAGCAGTAACACCCGAGCGGAGCAGTTCTTC. The rearrangement uses TRBV6-1 and TRBJ2-1, with D unresolved. Germline assignment: CDR1 MNHNS and CDR2 SASEGT. CDR3 length: 12 amino acids. V lost 5 bases, J lost 10 bases, and 12 bases lay in between.

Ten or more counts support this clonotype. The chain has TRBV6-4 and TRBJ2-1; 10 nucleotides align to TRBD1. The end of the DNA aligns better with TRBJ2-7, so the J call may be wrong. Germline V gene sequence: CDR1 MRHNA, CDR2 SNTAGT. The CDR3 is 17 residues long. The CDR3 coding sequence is TGTGCCAGCAGTGATACCGGGACAGGGGATCCCTACAATGAGCAGTACTTC. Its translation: CASSDTGTGDPYNEQYF.

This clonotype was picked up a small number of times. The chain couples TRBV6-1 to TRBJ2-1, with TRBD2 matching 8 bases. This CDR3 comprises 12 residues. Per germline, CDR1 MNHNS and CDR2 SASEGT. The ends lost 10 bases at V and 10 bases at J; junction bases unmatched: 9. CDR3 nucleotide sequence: TGTGCCACCCGGGGGGGGGCTTACGAGCAGTTCTTC. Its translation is CATRGGAYEQFF.

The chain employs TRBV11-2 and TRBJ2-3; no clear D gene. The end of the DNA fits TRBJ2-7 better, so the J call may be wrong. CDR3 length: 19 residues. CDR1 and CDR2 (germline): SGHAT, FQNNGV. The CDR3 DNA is TGTGCCAGCAGCTTTCTAATTCGTAGTAGTACCCCCAGCTCCTACGAGCAGTACTTC. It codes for CASSFLIRSSTPSSYEQYF.

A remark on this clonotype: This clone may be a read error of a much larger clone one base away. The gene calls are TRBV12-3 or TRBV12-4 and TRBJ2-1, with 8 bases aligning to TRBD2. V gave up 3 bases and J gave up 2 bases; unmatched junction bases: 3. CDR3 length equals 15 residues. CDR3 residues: CASSLGGGPYNEQFF. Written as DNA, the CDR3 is TGTGCCAGCAGTTTGGGCGGGGGGCCCTACAATGAGCAGTTCTTC.

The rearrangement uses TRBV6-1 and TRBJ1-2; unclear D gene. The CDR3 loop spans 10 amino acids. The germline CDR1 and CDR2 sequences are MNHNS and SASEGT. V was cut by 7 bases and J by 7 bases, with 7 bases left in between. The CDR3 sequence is CASIRRGYTF. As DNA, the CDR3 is TGTGCCAGCATTCGTCGTGGCTACACCTTC.

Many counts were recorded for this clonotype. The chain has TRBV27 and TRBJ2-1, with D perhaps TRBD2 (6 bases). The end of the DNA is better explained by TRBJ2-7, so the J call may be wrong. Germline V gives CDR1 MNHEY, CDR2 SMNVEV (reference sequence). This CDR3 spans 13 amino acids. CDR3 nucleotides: TGTGCCAGCCTCGGGACTTTACCCTACGAGCAGTACTTC. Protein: CASLGTLPYEQYF.

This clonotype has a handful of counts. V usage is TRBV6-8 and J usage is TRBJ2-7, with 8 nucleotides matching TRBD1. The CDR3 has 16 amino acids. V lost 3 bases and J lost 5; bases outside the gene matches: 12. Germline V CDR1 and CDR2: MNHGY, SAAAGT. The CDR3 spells CASSYFPTGVSHEQYF. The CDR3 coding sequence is TGTGCCAGCAGTTATTTTCCGACAGGGGTCTCTCACGAGCAGTACTTC.

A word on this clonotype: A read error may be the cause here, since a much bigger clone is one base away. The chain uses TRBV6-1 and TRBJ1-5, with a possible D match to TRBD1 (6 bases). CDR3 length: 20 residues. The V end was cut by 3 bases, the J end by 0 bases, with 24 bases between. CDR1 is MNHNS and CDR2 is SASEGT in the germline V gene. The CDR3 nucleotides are TGTGCCAGCAGTGAGGAGTACCGACAGGCCCTAATTTATAGCAATCAGCCCCAGCATTTT. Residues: CASSEEYRQALIYSNQPQHF.

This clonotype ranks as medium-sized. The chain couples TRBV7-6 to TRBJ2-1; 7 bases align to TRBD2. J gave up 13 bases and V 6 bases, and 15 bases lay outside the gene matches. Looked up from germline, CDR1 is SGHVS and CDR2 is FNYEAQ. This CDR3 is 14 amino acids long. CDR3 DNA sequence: TGTGCCAGCAGTCAGTGGGAGGGCCGCGGGACCCAGTTCTTC. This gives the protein CASSQWEGRGTQFF. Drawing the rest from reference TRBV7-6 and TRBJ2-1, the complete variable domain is GAGVSQSPRYKVTKRGQDVALRCDPISGHVSLYWYRQALGQGPEFLTYFNYEAQQDKSGLPNDRFSAERPEGSISTLTIQRTEQRDSAMYRCASSQWEGRGTQFFGPGTRLTVL.

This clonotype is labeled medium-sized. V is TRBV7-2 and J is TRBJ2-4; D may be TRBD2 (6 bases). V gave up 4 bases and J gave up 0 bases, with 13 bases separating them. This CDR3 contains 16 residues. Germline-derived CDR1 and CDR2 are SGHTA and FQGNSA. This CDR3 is CASSYRGAGAKNIQYF. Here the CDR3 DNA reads TGTGCCAGCAGCTACCGCGGGGCCGGAGCCAAAAACATTCAGTACTTC.

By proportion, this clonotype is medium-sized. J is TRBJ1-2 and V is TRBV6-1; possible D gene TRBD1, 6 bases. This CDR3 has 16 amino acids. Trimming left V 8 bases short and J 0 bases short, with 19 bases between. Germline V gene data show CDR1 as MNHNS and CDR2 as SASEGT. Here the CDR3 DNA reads TGTGCCAGCGCTGACCGCACAGGGATTTCTAACTATGGCTACACCTTC. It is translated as CASADRTGISNYGYTF.

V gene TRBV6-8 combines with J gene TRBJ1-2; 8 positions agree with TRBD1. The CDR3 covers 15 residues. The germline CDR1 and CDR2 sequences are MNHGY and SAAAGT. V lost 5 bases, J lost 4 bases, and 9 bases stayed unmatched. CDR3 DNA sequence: TGTGCCAGCAGTGGGTCGGACAGGGCTGTCTATGGCTACACCTTC. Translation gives CASSGSDRAVYGYTF.

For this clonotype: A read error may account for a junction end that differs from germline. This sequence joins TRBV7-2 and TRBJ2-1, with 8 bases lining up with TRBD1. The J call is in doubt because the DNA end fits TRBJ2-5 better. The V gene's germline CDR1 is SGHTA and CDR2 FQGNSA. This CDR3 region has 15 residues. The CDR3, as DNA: TGTGCCAACAGCTTAAGGACAGGGAATCAAGAGAGCCAGTACTTC. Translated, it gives CANSLRTGNQESQYF.

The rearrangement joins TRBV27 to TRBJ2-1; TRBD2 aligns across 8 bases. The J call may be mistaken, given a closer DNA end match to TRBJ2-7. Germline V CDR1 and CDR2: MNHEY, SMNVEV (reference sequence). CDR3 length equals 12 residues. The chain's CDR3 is CATRGGSYEQYF. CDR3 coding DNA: TGTGCCACCCGGGGGGGGAGCTACGAGCAGTACTTC.

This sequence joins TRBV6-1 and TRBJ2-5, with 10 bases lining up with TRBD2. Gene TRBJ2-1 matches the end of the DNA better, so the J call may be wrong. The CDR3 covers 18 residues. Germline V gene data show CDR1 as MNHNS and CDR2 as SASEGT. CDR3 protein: CASSPGLAAISGQETQFF. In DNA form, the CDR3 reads TGTGCCAGCAGCCCCGGACTAGCGGCAATTTCGGGCCAAGAGACCCAGTTCTTC.

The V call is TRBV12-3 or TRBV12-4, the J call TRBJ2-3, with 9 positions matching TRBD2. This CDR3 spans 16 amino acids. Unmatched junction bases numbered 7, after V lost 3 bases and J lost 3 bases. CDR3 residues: CASSLVSGRGTDTQYF. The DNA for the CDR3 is TGTGCCAGCAGTTTGGTTAGCGGGAGAGGGACAGATACGCAGTATTTT.

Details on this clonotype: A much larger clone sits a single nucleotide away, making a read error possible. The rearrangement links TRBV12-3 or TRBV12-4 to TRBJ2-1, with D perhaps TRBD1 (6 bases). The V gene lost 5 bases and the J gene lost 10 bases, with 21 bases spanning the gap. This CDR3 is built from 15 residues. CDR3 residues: CASSLQGRGAYEQFF. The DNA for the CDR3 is TGTGCCAGCAGTCTACAGGGCCGAGGGGCTTACGAGCAGTTCTTC.

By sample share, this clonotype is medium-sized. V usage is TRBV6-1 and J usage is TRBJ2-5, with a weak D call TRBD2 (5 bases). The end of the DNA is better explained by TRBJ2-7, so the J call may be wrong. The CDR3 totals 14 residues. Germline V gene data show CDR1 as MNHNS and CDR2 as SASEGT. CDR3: CASSGTRGPYEQYF. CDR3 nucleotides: TGTGCCAGCAGCGGTACTAGAGGACCCTACGAGCAGTACTTC.

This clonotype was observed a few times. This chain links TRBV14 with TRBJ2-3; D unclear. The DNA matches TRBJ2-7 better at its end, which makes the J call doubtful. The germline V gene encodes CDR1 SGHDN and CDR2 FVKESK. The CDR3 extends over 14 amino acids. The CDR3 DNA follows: TGTGCCAGCAGCCCTGAACAGAGATTCTACGAGCAGTACTTC. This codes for CASSPEQRFYEQYF.

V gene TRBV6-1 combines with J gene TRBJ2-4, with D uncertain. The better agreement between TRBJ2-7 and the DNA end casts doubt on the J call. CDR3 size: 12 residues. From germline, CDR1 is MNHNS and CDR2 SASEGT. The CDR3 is CASSEPGHEQYF. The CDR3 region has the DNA TGTGCCAGCAGTGAACCCGGGCACGAGCAGTACTTC.